This paragraph covers one TCR beta chain sequence. Its antigen is still unknown. Primed by a sample-barcoded 5' primer and a J-beta primer mix, a second PCR proceeded for roughly 7 to 11 cycles. TCRdb ran MiXCR on the 5' RACE reads and lists one entry per CDR3 protein. The table lists some 900,000 distinct CDR3 sequences, around 48% of them singletons, with around 15% in the top ten. The germline CDR1 and CDR2 sequences are MGHDK and SYGVNS. The CDR3 loop spans 16 amino acids. Trimming cost V 3 bases and J 7 bases, with 21 bases left between them. The data originate from a study of blood T cells in healthy people across ages. Study-level findings and limits: The recorded TCR beta diversity per million T cells decreased in a roughly linear manner with age. Long-lived donors exceeded aged donors in naive CD4+ cells and diversity.

What was sequenced was blood. This chain connects TRBV25-1 to TRBJ1-2; D uncertain. The sequence came from a man aged 25-45 years in good health. CDR3 bases: TGTGCCAGCAGTGATGGGGATAGGACGGGATCCGGTGGCTACACCTTC. It translates to CASSDGDRTGSGGYTF.